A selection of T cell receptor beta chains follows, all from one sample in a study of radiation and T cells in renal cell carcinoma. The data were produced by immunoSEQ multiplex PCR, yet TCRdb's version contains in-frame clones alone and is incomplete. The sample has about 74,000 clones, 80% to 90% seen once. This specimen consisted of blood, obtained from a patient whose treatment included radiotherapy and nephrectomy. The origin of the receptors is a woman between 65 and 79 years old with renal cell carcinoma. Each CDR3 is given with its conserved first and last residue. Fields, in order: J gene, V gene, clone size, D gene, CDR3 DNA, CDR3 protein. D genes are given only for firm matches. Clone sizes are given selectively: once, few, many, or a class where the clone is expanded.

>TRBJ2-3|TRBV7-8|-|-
TGTGCCAGCAGCCACCCCCGGGGAGATACGCAGTATTTT
CASSHPRGDTQYF
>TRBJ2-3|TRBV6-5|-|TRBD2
TGTGCCAGCAGTTACGGGCGGGGGGGAATAGATACGCAGTATTTT
CASSYGRGGIDTQYF
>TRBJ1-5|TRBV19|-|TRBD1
TGTGCCAGTAGGCCCCCGGGACAGCAAGTGGGTCAGCCCCAGCATTTT
CASRPPGQQVGQPQHF
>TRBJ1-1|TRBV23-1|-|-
TGCGCCAGCAGTCGGGGACCCCCGAGGGGGACTGAAGCTTTCTTT
CASSRGPPRGTEAFF
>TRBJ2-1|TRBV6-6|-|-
TGTGCCAGCAGTTACTCCAATGAGCAGTTCTTC
CASSYSNEQFF
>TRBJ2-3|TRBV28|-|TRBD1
TGTGCCAGCAGTGCCCCTATGGACAGGAGCACAGATACGCAGTATTTT
CASSAPMDRSTDTQYF
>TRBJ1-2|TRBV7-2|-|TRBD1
TGTGCCAGCAGCCGGACAGGAACGAACTATGGCTACACCTTC
CASSRTGTNYGYTF
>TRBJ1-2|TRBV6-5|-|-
TGTGCCAGCAGAGACGCGGGACTTGTCTATGGCTACACCTTC
CASRDAGLVYGYTF
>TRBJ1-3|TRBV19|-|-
TGTGCCAGTAAAGGAAACACCATATATTTT
CASKGNTIYF
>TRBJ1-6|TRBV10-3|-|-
TGTGCCATCAGTGGTCCTGGAAGTGATTCACCCCTCCACTTT
CAISGPGSDSPLHF
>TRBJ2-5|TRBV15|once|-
TGTGCCACCAGCAGAGTTGGATGGAAGACCCAGTACTTC
CATSRVGWKTQYF
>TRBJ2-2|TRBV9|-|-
TGTGCCAGCAGCGTAGCCGTGGGGGGCGGGAGGAACACCGGGGAGCTGTTTTTT
CASSVAVGGGRNTGELFF
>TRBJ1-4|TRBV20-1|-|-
TGCAGTACGACAACGGAGGAAAAACTGTTTTTT
CSTTTEEKLFF
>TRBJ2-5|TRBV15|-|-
TGTGCCACCAGCCGGACTACCCAAGAGACCCAGTACTTC
CATSRTTQETQYF
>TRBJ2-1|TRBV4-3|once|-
TGCGCCAGCAGCCAGGGGCTTAGCTCCTACAATGAGCAGTTCTTC
CASSQGLSSYNEQFF
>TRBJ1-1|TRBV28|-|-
TGTGCCAGCAGTTTACGGCGGAGGCGGGGGAACACTGAAGCTTTCTTT
CASSLRRRRGNTEAFF
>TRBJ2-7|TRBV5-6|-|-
TGTGCCAGCAGCTTGTTCGCGGGGGCCCTCTACGAGCAGTACTTC
CASSLFAGALYEQYF
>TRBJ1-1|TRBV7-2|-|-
TGTGCCAGCAGCCCGTTGACAGGAGCAATGAACACTGAAGCTTTCTTT
CASSPLTGAMNTEAFF
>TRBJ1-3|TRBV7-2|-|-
TGTGCCAGCAGCTTAGTTAGAGCCCGCTCTGGAAACACCATATATTTT
CASSLVRARSGNTIYF
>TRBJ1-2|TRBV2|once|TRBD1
TGTGCCAGCAGTGAAGGGGGACAGGCTTTCAACTATGGCTACACCTTC
CASSEGGQAFNYGYTF
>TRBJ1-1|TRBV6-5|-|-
TGTGCCACCCTCAACGGTCTGAACACTGAAGCTTTCTTT
CATLNGLNTEAFF
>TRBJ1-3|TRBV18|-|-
TGTGCCAGCTCACTAGGTCCTCAGAGCTCTGGAAACACCATATATTTT
CASSLGPQSSGNTIYF
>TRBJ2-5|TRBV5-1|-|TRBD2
TGCGCCAGCGCCGGGACTAGCGGGGGGGAGGAGACCCAGTACTTC
CASAGTSGGEETQYF
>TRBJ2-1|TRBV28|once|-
TGTGCCAGCACGGCTTCTCTCCATGAGCAGTTCTTC
CASTASLHEQFF
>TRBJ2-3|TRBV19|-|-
TGTGCCAGTAGTATGTTCGGAGGAAGGGCAGATACGCAGTATTTT
CASSMFGGRADTQYF
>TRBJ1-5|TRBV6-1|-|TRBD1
TGTGCCAGCAGTGAAGGAGGACAGGGGAGAAATCAGCCCCAGCATTTT
CASSEGGQGRNQPQHF
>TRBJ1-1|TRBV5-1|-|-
TGCGCCAGCAGCTTCCTGCGCCAGGGTCGGACTGAAGCTTTCTTT
CASSFLRQGRTEAFF
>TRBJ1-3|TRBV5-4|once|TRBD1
TGTGCCAGCAGCTTACAGGGGGGGGCATTCTCTGGAAACACCATATATTTT
CASSLQGGAFSGNTIYF
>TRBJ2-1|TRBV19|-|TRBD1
TGTGCCAGTAGTATGGACAGGGGCTCCTACAATGAGCAGTTCTTC
CASSMDRGSYNEQFF
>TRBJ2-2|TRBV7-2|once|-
TGTGCCAGCAGCTTACTACGGTCAAACACCGGGGAGCTGTTTTTT
CASSLLRSNTGELFF
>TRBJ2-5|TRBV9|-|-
TGTGCCAGCAGCGTAGATTCGCCCGGGACCCCGGGGAGGACCCAGTACTTC
CASSVDSPGTPGRTQYF
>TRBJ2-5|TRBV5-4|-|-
TGTGCCAGCAGCTTCGGGCCAGAGACCCAGTACTTC
CASSFGPETQYF
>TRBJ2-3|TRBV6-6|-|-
TGTGCCAGCAGACGGGAGTCAGCAGATACGCAGTATTTT
CASRRESADTQYF
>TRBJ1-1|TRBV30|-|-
TGTGCCTGGAGTCTAATACAGGGTACGCTAGCTTTCTTT
CAWSLIQGTLAFF
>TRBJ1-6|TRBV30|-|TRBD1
TGTGCCTGGAGTCAGACAGGGAATTCACCCCTCCACTTT
CAWSQTGNSPLHF
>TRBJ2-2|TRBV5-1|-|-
TGCGCCAGCAGCTTGGCCAGGGGTAACACCGGGGAGCTGTTTTTT
CASSLARGNTGELFF
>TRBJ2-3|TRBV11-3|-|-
TGTGCCAGCAGCTTAGTCGGGGATAGCACAGATACGCAGTATTTT
CASSLVGDSTDTQYF
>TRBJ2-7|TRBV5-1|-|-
TGCGCCAGCAGAAGTAGCTCCTACGAGCAGTACTTC
CASRSSSYEQYF
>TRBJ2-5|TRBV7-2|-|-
TGTGCCAGCAGCCAGGACAGCCAAGAGACCCAGTACTTC
CASSQDSQETQYF
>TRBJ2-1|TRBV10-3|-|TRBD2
TGTGCCATCAGTCACTCGACTAGCGGGGGGTACAATGAGCAGTTCTTC
CAISHSTSGGYNEQFF
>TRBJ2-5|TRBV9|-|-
TGTGCCAGCAGCGTCGAATTAGCGTGGGAGACCCAGTACTTC
CASSVELAWETQYF
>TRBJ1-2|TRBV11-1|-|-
TGTGCCAGCAGTCGCGGCAGCCACTATGGCTACACCTTC
CASSRGSHYGYTF